Presented here are 31 T cell receptor beta chains from one specimen sequenced in a study of blood T cell repertoires in COVID-19. Clones were sequenced by immunoSEQ multiplex PCR, and TCRdb holds only the in-frame ones, with some missing. The table lists fewer than 250,000 clones, around 83% of them singletons, with 7.4% in the top ten. Sample: peripheral blood. Receptors originate from a woman in her forties or fifties with acute or convalescent COVID-19.

About this clone: This same CDR3 is encoded by further DNA sequences in the sample. The chain is built from TRBV5-1 and TRBJ2-1, with D possibly matching TRBD2 (7 bases). The CDR3 sequence is 12 residues long. Trimming shortened V by 7 bases and J by 6 bases, and 11 bases separated the two germline ends. Germline CDR1 reads SGHRS; CDR2 reads YFSETQ. CDR3 nucleotide sequence: TGCGCCAGCCGAGGGGGGGCCAATGAGCAGTTCTTC. Its translation is CASRGGANEQFF.

V is TRBV4-2 and J is TRBJ2-1, with D perhaps TRBD2 (6 bases). The CDR3 spans 16 residues. V was trimmed by 0 bases and J by 0 bases, leaving 9 bases between them. Per germline, CDR1 LGHNA and CDR2 YNFKEQ. CDR3 DNA sequence: TGTGCCAGCAGCCAAGATCCTAGCGCCTCCTACAATGAGCAGTTCTTC. It codes for CASSQDPSASYNEQFF.

The chain couples TRBV6-5 to TRBJ1-2; maybe TRBD1 (6 bases). With 5 bases removed from V and 2 bases from J, the gap between germline ends came to 9 bases. From germline, CDR1 is MNHEY and CDR2 SVGAGI. This CDR3 region has 13 residues. For the CDR3, the DNA is TGTGCCAGCAGTCCGACAGGAAACTATGGCTACACCTTC. It yields the protein CASSPTGNYGYTF.

The chain combines TRBV5-4 with TRBJ1-1; TRBD1 matches 7 bases. The CDR3 totals 17 residues. V was pared by 2 bases and J by 0 bases, with 10 bases of the junction left unmatched. Germline lookup yields CDR1 SGHNT and CDR2 YYREEE (reference sequence). CDR3 DNA sequence: TGTGCCAGCAGCTTTCTACAGGGGCCCCCGATGAACACTGAAGCTTTCTTT. Translation gives CASSFLQGPPMNTEAFF.

V and J are TRBV7-9 and TRBJ1-6; D perhaps matches TRBD1 (5 bases). The germline V and J ends were trimmed by 3 bases and 5 bases, with 8 bases remaining between them. This CDR3 has 14 residues. Germline CDR1 and CDR2: SEHNR and FQNEAQ (reference sequence). The chain's CDR3 is CASSLSGDNSPLHF. The CDR3, as DNA: TGTGCCAGCAGCTTGTCGGGGGATAATTCACCCCTCCACTTT.

The chain is built from TRBV7-2 and TRBJ2-3; D is ambiguous. The CDR3 is 12 amino acids. Trimming pared 6 bases from V and 6 bases from J, leaving 10 bases between. The germline V gene has CDR1 SGHTA and CDR2 FQGNSA. The CDR3 bases are TGTGCCAGCAGTCCGAATCGGGATACGCAGTATTTT. Residues: CASSPNRDTQYF.

This rearrangement joins TRBV19 to TRBJ2-7, with 10 bases lining up with TRBD1. Germline V gene lookup returns CDR1 LNHDA and CDR2 SQIVND (reference sequence). J gave up 3 bases and V 5 bases, and 7 bases lay outside the gene matches. CDR3 size: 15 residues. The CDR3 sequence is CASSPRGDRGYEQYF. The CDR3 DNA reads as TGTGCCAGTAGTCCCCGGGGGGACAGGGGCTACGAGCAGTACTTC.

The chain has TRBV28 and TRBJ2-2, with unresolved D. Germline V gives CDR1 MDHEN, CDR2 SYDVKM. V lost 3 bases and J lost 5, with 7 bases in between. This CDR3 region has 13 residues. CDR3 DNA: TGTGCCAGCAGTTTTCGGGTTACCGGGGAGCTGTTTTTT. Residues: CASSFRVTGELFF.

This sequence joins TRBV7-8 and TRBJ2-1, with 10 bases matching TRBD2. This CDR3 region has 15 residues. Germline loops: CDR1 SGHVS, CDR2 FQNEAQ. After removal of 4 bases from V and 4 bases from J, the junction contained 4 bases not matched to a gene. The CDR3 region is CASSSSGSPYNEQFF. In DNA form, the CDR3 reads TGTGCCAGCAGCTCTAGCGGGAGCCCGTACAATGAGCAGTTCTTC. The full variable domain, completed using reference TRBV7-8 and TRBJ2-1, is GAGVSQSPRYKVAKRGQDVALRCDPISGHVSLFWYQQALGQGPEFLTYFQNEAQLDKSGLPSDRFFAERPEGSVSTLKIQRTQQEDSAVYLCASSSSGSPYNEQFFGPGTRLTVL.

The genes are TRBV10-2 and TRBJ1-1, with D possibly TRBD1 on 5 matching bases. The CDR3 length is 14 residues. Trimming pared 4 bases from V and 6 bases from J, leaving 15 bases between. CDR1 and CDR2 (germline): WSHSY, SAAADI. CDR3: CASSVDQGSAEAFF. DNA for the CDR3: TGCGCCAGCAGTGTCGATCAGGGTAGTGCTGAAGCTTTCTTT.

This clone has more than one count but fewer than ten. The J gene is TRBJ1-2, the V gene TRBV28; 8 bases fit TRBD1. The ends lost 5 bases at V and 8 bases at J; junction bases unmatched: 7. Germline V CDR1 and CDR2: MDHEN, SYDVKM. The CDR3 sequence is 13 residues long. Here the CDR3 DNA reads TGTGCCAGCAGTCAGCGACAGGGGCAGGGCTACACCTTC. Its translation: CASSQRQGQGYTF.

The chain combines TRBV11-3 with TRBJ2-7, with TRBD1 matching 8 bases. The CDR3 spans 15 residues. Germline V gene lookup returns CDR1 SGHNT and CDR2 YENEEA. The ends lost 1 base at V and 3 bases at J; junction bases unmatched: 5. The CDR3: CASSLAGTGHYEQYF. CDR3 nucleotide sequence: TGTGCCAGCAGCTTAGCTGGGACAGGACACTACGAGCAGTACTTC.

This chain uses TRBV6-2 or TRBV6-3 with TRBJ2-5, with TRBD2 as a possible D gene (6 bases). In germline, CDR1 is MNHEY, CDR2 SVGEGT. There are 15 residues in the CDR3. Trimming cost V 5 bases and J 1 base, with 14 bases left between them. Here the CDR3 DNA reads TGTGCCAGCAGTGCGGGACTGAGAGGCCAAGAGACCCAGTACTTC. It codes for CASSAGLRGQETQYF.

This chain's CDR3 is CASSVDSQAYNSPLHF. As DNA, the CDR3 is TGTGCCAGCAGCGTGGACAGTCAGGCCTATAATTCACCCCTCCACTTT. The V and J genes are TRBV2 and TRBJ1-6; a possible D gene is TRBD1 (6 bases). V was trimmed by 6 bases and J by 2 bases, leaving 14 bases between them. Germline-derived CDR1 and CDR2 are SNHLY and FYNNEI. The CDR3 length is 16 residues.

The count of this clone is one. The chain joins TRBV6-1 to TRBJ2-7; D is perhaps TRBD2 (6 bases). The CDR3 sequence is 14 residues long. Germline loops: CDR1 MNHNS, CDR2 SASEGT. V lost 1 base to trimming and J lost 3 bases, with 10 bases between them. The CDR3 is CASSEDPTSYEQYF. The CDR3 DNA reads TGTGCCAGCAGTGAAGACCCGACTAGCTACGAGCAGTACTTC.

The V gene is TRBV9, the J gene TRBJ1-6; D remains ambiguous. This CDR3 has 14 amino acids. With 0 bases removed from V and 10 bases from J, the gap between germline ends came to 11 bases. CDR1 SGDLS and CDR2 YYNGEE come from the germline V gene. The CDR3 DNA is TGTGCCAGCAGCGTAGAGGCCAGCGAGTCACCCCTCCACTTT. Its translation is CASSVEASESPLHF.

V is TRBV10-3 and J is TRBJ1-1; D call uncertain. The CDR3 runs to 12 residues. From germline, CDR1 is ENHRY and CDR2 SYGVKD. Trimming stripped 3 bases from V and 0 bases from J, with 2 bases between. The CDR3 here is CAISDMNTEAFF. The CDR3 DNA reads TGTGCCATCAGTGATATGAACACTGAAGCTTTCTTT.

This clone came up a few times. This sequence joins TRBV2 and TRBJ2-1, with D possibly TRBD1 on 5 matching bases. This CDR3 comprises 13 residues. CDR1 is SNHLY, CDR2 FYNNEI, per germline. Trimming left V 6 bases short and J 6 bases short, with 12 bases between. CDR3 in DNA: TGTGCCAGCAGCGACAGTTTATTCAATGAGCAGTTCTTC. Protein: CASSDSLFNEQFF.

This chain links TRBV7-9 with TRBJ1-6, with D possibly matching TRBD1 (5 bases). CDR1 is SEHNR and CDR2 is FQNEAQ in the germline V gene (reference sequence). The CDR3 covers 17 residues. V lost 0 bases and J lost 2, with 11 bases in between. CDR3 protein: CASSLALQGTYNSPLHF. CDR3 in DNA: TGTGCCAGCAGCTTAGCGCTTCAGGGCACCTATAATTCACCCCTCCACTTT.

This CDR3 reads CASSPTSTIPTEQFF. The CDR3 coding sequence is TGTGCCAGCAGCCCGACTAGCACTATACCCACTGAGCAGTTCTTC. This sequence joins TRBV7-9 and TRBJ2-1; the match to TRBD2 covers 7 bases. The V gene's germline CDR1 is SEHNR and CDR2 FQNEAQ (reference sequence). V was clipped by 5 bases and J by 9 bases; unmatched bases: 13. The CDR3 extends over 15 amino acids.

In its sample, this clone was seen once. The V call is TRBV9, the J call TRBJ2-5; TRBD1 aligns across 7 bases. The germline V gene encodes CDR1 SGDLS and CDR2 YYNGEE. This CDR3 contains 14 residues. V was pared by 7 bases and J by 0 bases, with 6 bases of the junction left unmatched. DNA for the CDR3: TGTGCCAGCCTACGGGGACAGCACCAAGAGACCCAGTACTTC. Encoded protein: CASLRGQHQETQYF.

This clone has just one count. The V and J genes are TRBV21-1 and TRBJ2-7; TRBD1 is the table's D call, not checked against the DNA. TRBV21-1 constitutes a pseudogene. CDR3 length: 16 amino acids. The CDR3 loop reads CASSKIMGRATYEQYF. The CDR3 region has the DNA TGTGCCAGCAGCAAAATTATGGGCAGGGCAACCTACGAGCAGTACTTC.

This clone was seen just once. This rearrangement joins TRBV5-1 to TRBJ2-5; 10 bases are shared with TRBD1. Looked up from germline, CDR1 is SGHRS and CDR2 is YFSETQ. Trimming cost V 0 bases and J 5 bases; bases outside gene matches: 4. The CDR3 spans 15 residues. The CDR3 DNA reads TGCGCCAGCAGCTTGGAAGGGACAGGGGTGGAGACCCAGTACTTC. It encodes CASSLEGTGVETQYF.

V and J are TRBV19 and TRBJ2-1; D unresolved. The CDR3 contains 14 residues. The germline V gene encodes CDR1 LNHDA and CDR2 SQIVND (reference sequence). Trimming stripped 3 bases from V and 4 bases from J, with 10 bases between. CDR3 region: CASSIQTVYNEQFF. The CDR3, as DNA: TGTGCCAGTAGTATTCAAACAGTTTACAATGAGCAGTTCTTC.

This rearrangement joins TRBV28 to TRBJ1-1; the match to TRBD1 covers 8 bases. This CDR3 is built from 14 residues. Germline V gene lookup returns CDR1 MDHEN and CDR2 SYDVKM. V shed 6 bases and J 1 base; nucleotides not matched to a gene: 4. CDR3 coding DNA: TGTGCCAGCAGGACCGACAGGGGGAACACTGAAGCTTTCTTT. It specifies CASRTDRGNTEAFF.

The rearrangement links TRBV28 to TRBJ1-4, with 7 nucleotides matching TRBD1. This CDR3 region has 16 residues. Germline-derived CDR1 and CDR2 are MDHEN and SYDVKM. The ends lost 6 bases at V and 8 bases at J; junction bases unmatched: 15. The DNA for the CDR3 is TGTGCCAGCAGCCAAGGAAGTAGGGGGCGCCGAGAAAAACTGTTTTTT. This sequence encodes CASSQGSRGRREKLFF.

This rearrangement joins TRBV20-1 to TRBJ1-1; D gene unclear. Trimming shortened V by 3 bases and J by 1 base, and 6 bases separated the two germline ends. The germline V gene encodes CDR1 DFQATT and CDR2 SNEGSKA (reference sequence). The CDR3 runs 12 residues. The CDR3 DNA follows: TGCAGTGCTAGTGGGCCGAACACTGAAGCTTTCTTT. Translating it yields CSASGPNTEAFF.

J is TRBJ1-2 and V is TRBV6-1; the match to TRBD1 covers 7 bases. With 2 bases clipped from V and 4 bases from J, the junction kept 7 bases outside the gene matches. In germline, CDR1 is MNHNS, CDR2 SASEGT. The CDR3 is 15 amino acids. CDR3 loop: CASSELRQGSYGYTF. DNA of the CDR3: TGTGCCAGCAGTGAACTTCGACAGGGCAGCTATGGCTACACCTTC.

This chain connects TRBV5-6 to TRBJ2-2, with D maybe TRBD2 (5 bases). V was cut by 1 base and J by 0 bases, with 16 bases left in between. CDR3 length: 18 amino acids. Germline V CDR1 and CDR2: SGHDT, YYEEEE. The CDR3 is CASSLRFVGSPNTGELFF. DNA for the CDR3: TGTGCCAGCAGCTTGCGGTTTGTGGGGAGCCCGAACACCGGGGAGCTGTTTTTT.

The chain carries TRBV7-8 and TRBJ2-7; D might be TRBD2 (6 bases). The CDR3 is made up of 17 amino acids. Trimming pared 4 bases from V and 0 bases from J, leaving 19 bases between. CDR1 and CDR2 (germline): SGHVS, FQNEAQ. This chain's CDR3 is CASSWRGGAGVSYEQYF. CDR3 DNA sequence: TGTGCCAGCAGCTGGAGGGGCGGCGCCGGGGTCTCCTACGAGCAGTACTTC. Filled out from reference TRBV7-8 and TRBJ2-7, the complete variable domain reads GAGVSQSPRYKVAKRGQDVALRCDPISGHVSLFWYQQALGQGPEFLTYFQNEAQLDKSGLPSDRFFAERPEGSVSTLKIQRTQQEDSAVYLCASSWRGGAGVSYEQYFGPGTRLTVT.

Only a few counts were recorded for this clone. The chain joins TRBV7-2 to TRBJ2-7, with 9 bases fitting TRBD2. CDR1 and CDR2 from the germline V gene are SGHTA and FQGNSA. The CDR3 has 13 amino acids. Trimming took 4 bases from V and 7 from J; bases not matched to a gene: 5. CDR3 in amino acids: CASSSSGRYEQYF. The CDR3 DNA follows: TGTGCCAGCAGCTCCAGCGGGAGGTATGAGCAGTACTTC. Complete variable domain (other parts from reference TRBV7-2 and TRBJ2-7): GAGVSQSPSNKVTEKGKDVELRCDPISGHTALYWYRQSLGQGLEFLIYFQGNSAPDKSGLPSDRFSAERTGGSVSTLTIQRTQQEDSAVYLCASSSSGRYEQYFGPGTRLTVT.